This T cell receptor beta chain is from a study of T cell responses to AZD1222 COVID-19 vaccine. Study-wide points: Just a handful of AZD1222 recipients tested seropositive at baseline. Reportedly, nearly half the spike-specific TCRs target unmutated variant regions. Donors skewed white British and female; clonal diversity was possibly underestimated. Increases in Spike-specific TCR breadth and depth were seen after two AZD1222 doses.

In regard to this clone: The antigen remains undetermined.

The CDR3 loop spans 17 amino acids. Germline trimming cut 2 bases from V and 1 base from J; bases unmatched to any gene: 6. The V gene's germline CDR1 is KGHSH and CDR2 LQKENI. The repertoire was sequenced with immunoSEQ multiplex PCR; TCRdb's copy has only in-frame clones and lacks some. The table lists roughly 180,000 clones, more than 75% of them singletons. The clonotype comes from an adult in good health. The rearrangement joins TRBV18 to TRBJ2-3; TRBD2 agrees at 10 bases. The specimen was peripheral blood, collected on day 0 of MenACWY control vaccination. The CDR3 is CASSPYNGTSGTDTQYF. The CDR3 nucleotides are TGTGCCAGCTCACCATACAATGGGACTAGCGGCACAGATACGCAGTATTTT. The variable domain in full, completed from reference TRBV18 and TRBJ2-3, reads NAGVMQNPRHLVRRRGQEARLRCSPMKGHSHVYWYRQLPEEGLKFMVYLQKENIIDESGMPKERFSAEFPKEGPSILRIQQVVRGDSAAYFCASSPYNGTSGTDTQYFGPGTRLTVL.